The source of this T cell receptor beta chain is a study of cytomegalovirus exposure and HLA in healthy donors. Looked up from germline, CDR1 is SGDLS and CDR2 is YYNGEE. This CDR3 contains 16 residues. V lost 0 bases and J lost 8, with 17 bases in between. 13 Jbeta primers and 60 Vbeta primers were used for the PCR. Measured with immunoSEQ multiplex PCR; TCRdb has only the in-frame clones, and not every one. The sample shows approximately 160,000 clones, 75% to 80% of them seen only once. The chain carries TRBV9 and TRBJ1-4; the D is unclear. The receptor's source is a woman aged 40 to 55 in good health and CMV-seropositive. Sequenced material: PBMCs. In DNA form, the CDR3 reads TGTGCCAGCAGCGTAGCTCCGGTTCCGGGTACAGAAAAACTGTTTTTT. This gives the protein CASSVAPVPGTEKLFF.